Shown below are 6 T cell receptor beta chains from a single sample sequenced in a study of cytomegalovirus exposure and HLA in healthy donors. Amplification used 60 Vbeta primers and 13 Jbeta primers. Only in-frame clones appear in the TCRdb table, and some are missing; sequencing was by immunoSEQ multiplex PCR. The table records some 67,000 clones, 60% to 80% of them present only once. What was sequenced was PBMCs. Receptors originate from a man aged 55-75 years in good health and CMV-seropositive.

V usage is TRBV5-6 and J usage is TRBJ1-2, with 11 bases lining up with TRBD1. CDR1 is SGHDT, CDR2 YYEEEE, per germline. V shed 3 bases and J 6 bases; nucleotides not matched to a gene: 1. The CDR3 runs to 13 residues. CDR3 DNA: TGTGCCAGCAGCTGGGACAGGGGGAATGGCTACACCTTC. Protein sequence: CASSWDRGNGYTF.

The rearrangement joins TRBV6-4 to TRBJ1-1, with D tentatively TRBD1 (5 bases). The CDR3 loop spans 13 amino acids. Germline CDR1 reads MRHNA; CDR2 reads SNTAGT. With 6 bases removed from V and 0 bases from J, the gap between germline ends came to 8 bases. The CDR3 protein is CASSATVNTEAFF. CDR3 nucleotides: TGTGCCAGCAGCGCGACAGTGAACACTGAAGCTTTCTTT.

The CDR3 DNA reads as TGTGCCAGCAGTTACACGGGACTAGCGGGAGAAACTTCGACAGATACGCAGTATTTT. This sequence encodes CASSYTGLAGETSTDTQYF. The chain joins TRBV6-8 to TRBJ2-3, with 14 bases fitting TRBD2. J lost 3 bases, V lost 2 bases, and 10 bases had no gene match. Germline V gives CDR1 MNHGY, CDR2 SAAAGT. This CDR3 is built from 19 residues.

The V and J genes are TRBV2 and TRBJ2-3; D is perhaps TRBD2 (6 bases). V was shortened by 10 bases and J by 1 base, with 15 bases between the two germline ends. The CDR3 loop spans 14 amino acids. CDR1 SNHLY and CDR2 FYNNEI come from the germline V gene. CDR3 residues: CATRGVFGTDTQYF. CDR3 in DNA: TGTGCCACGCGGGGAGTTTTTGGCACAGATACGCAGTATTTT.

This chain uses TRBV11-2 with TRBJ2-4, with D possibly matching TRBD1 (5 bases). The CDR3 runs 15 residues. V lost 6 bases, J lost 1 base, and 13 bases lay in between. Per the germline V gene, CDR1 is SGHAT and CDR2 is FQNNGV. The CDR3 loop is CASRSTGWAKNIQYF. The CDR3 bases are TGTGCCAGCAGATCCACAGGTTGGGCCAAAAACATTCAGTACTTC. Looking up the rest from reference TRBV11-2 and TRBJ2-4 gives the full variable domain: EAGVAQSPRYKIIEKRQSVAFWCNPISGHATLYWYQQILGQGPKLLIQFQNNGVVDDSQLPKDRFSAERLKGVDSTLKIQPAKLEDSAVYLCASRSTGWAKNIQYFGAGTRLSVL.

The chain uses TRBV7-8 and TRBJ2-7; 8 bases agree with TRBD2. The germline V gene has CDR1 SGHVS and CDR2 FQNEAQ. The CDR3 covers 17 residues. The ends lost 2 bases at V and 6 bases at J; junction bases unmatched: 15. CDR3: CASSLYSGSAGGSEQYF. CDR3 sequence (DNA): TGTGCCAGCAGCTTATATTCCGGCTCCGCGGGGGGTAGCGAGCAGTACTTC.